This T cell receptor beta chain was profiled in a study of cytomegalovirus exposure and HLA in healthy donors. Overall study context: Around 180 million T cells yielded more than 95 million unique TCR beta sequences, as an earlier analysis found. Overall study results and limits: Among donors in an Asian-associated ancestry cluster, a later analysis reportedly found fewer N-insertions than the roughly 680-donor mean. About 87% or about 30% of the time was how often most TCR beta V segments were productive, according to an earlier analysis. A later analysis found most CMV-associated TCR beta chains apparently HLA-restricted.

With regard to this clone: No antigen is known for it.

With 60 Vbeta and 13 Jbeta primers, the PCR was carried out. Sequencing was performed with immunoSEQ multiplex PCR; in TCRdb, only in-frame clones are kept and a portion is missing. The sample lists around 190,000 clones, around 85% occurring once. Trimming took 4 bases from V and 6 from J; bases not matched to a gene: 1. CDR1 and CDR2 from the germline V gene are SNHLY and FYNNEI. The CDR3 runs to 14 residues. This TCR came from a young man in good health and CMV-seronegative. Sequencing was carried out using PBMCs. The rearrangement links TRBV2 to TRBJ2-2; TRBD1 agrees at 11 bases. CDR3 nucleotides: TGTGCCAGCAGTGTGGACAGGGGGCCCGGGGAGCTGTTTTTT. Protein: CASSVDRGPGELFF.